The 30 T cell receptor beta chains in this list originate from one sample, sequenced in a study of blood T cell repertoires in COVID-19. The repertoire was sequenced with immunoSEQ multiplex PCR; TCRdb's copy has only in-frame clones and lacks some. This table holds about half a million clones, 75% to 90% found once. The sample comprised peripheral blood. Receptors originate from a human donor in a cohort sampled during active COVID-19.

The CDR3 bases are TGTGCCTGGAGTCTCGACTCGGGGGAGCTGTTTTTT. Its protein is CAWSLDSGELFF. J is TRBJ2-2 and V is TRBV30; D uncertain. The CDR3 runs 12 residues. Per germline, CDR1 GTSNPN and CDR2 SVGIG (reference sequence). The V end was cut by 2 bases, the J end by 8 bases, with 9 bases between.

V gene TRBV5-6 combines with J gene TRBJ1-2; possible D gene TRBD1, 6 bases. Germline V gene sequence: CDR1 SGHDT, CDR2 YYEEEE. CDR3 size: 13 residues. Trimming took 4 bases from V and 4 from J, leaving 11 bases between them. CDR3 nucleotides: TGTGCCAGCAGCCAAACAGGGACCTATGGCTACACCTTC. Translation: CASSQTGTYGYTF. Combining the CDR3 with reference TRBV5-6 and TRBJ1-2 gives the whole variable domain DAGVTQSPTHLIKTRGQQVTLRCSPKSGHDTVSWYQQALGQGPQFIFQYYEEEERQRGNFPDRFSGHQFPNYSSELNVNALLLGDSALYLCASSQTGTYGYTFGSGTRLTVV.

The chain links TRBV29-1 to TRBJ2-2; D call uncertain. This CDR3 region has 13 residues. The V gene's germline CDR1 is SQVTM and CDR2 ANQGSEA. The V gene lost 4 bases and the J gene lost 2 bases, with 8 bases spanning the gap. The CDR3 reads CSVGSLNTGELFF. The CDR3 DNA reads as TGCAGCGTTGGAAGCCTAAACACCGGGGAGCTGTTTTTT.

The V call is TRBV28, the J call TRBJ1-2; 7 bases map to TRBD1. This CDR3 region has 14 residues. Germline V CDR1 and CDR2: MDHEN, SYDVKM. Unmatched junction bases numbered 22, after V lost 10 bases and J lost 14 bases. As DNA, the CDR3 is TGTGCCACCGCTCAAGGGGGGACAGCAATAGAACTAACCTTC. Its protein product is CATAQGGTAIELTF.

V usage is TRBV5-1 and J usage is TRBJ2-7; 7 nucleotides agree with TRBD1. V shed 4 bases, J shed 4 bases, and the junction held 8 bases outside the gene matches. Germline V lookup: CDR1 SGHRS, CDR2 YFSETQ. The CDR3 extends over 14 amino acids. CDR3 DNA: TGCGCCAGCAGCGTTGAGACAGGGATATACGAGCAGTACTTC. Its protein is CASSVETGIYEQYF.

Only one count was recorded for this clone. J is TRBJ1-5 and V is TRBV5-6; D perhaps matches TRBD1 (5 bases). This CDR3 is 18 amino acids long. V was cut by 1 base and J by 0 bases, with 17 bases left in between. Germline CDR1 SGHDT, CDR2 YYEEEE. The CDR3 region has the DNA TGTGCCAGCAGCTTGTATCGCGGGGCTGATTATAGCAATCAGCCCCAGCATTTT. This sequence encodes CASSLYRGADYSNQPQHF. Based on the CDR3 plus reference TRBV5-6 and TRBJ1-5, the full variable domain is DAGVTQSPTHLIKTRGQQVTLRCSPKSGHDTVSWYQQALGQGPQFIFQYYEEEERQRGNFPDRFSGHQFPNYSSELNVNALLLGDSALYLCASSLYRGADYSNQPQHFGDGTRLSIL.

V is TRBV19 and J is TRBJ2-1; 13 nucleotides match TRBD2. Germline CDR1 LNHDA, CDR2 SQIVND (reference sequence). With V trimmed by 3 bases and J by 7 bases, 6 bases remained unmatched. The CDR3 consists of 16 residues. The CDR3 region is CASSIGLAGVRNEQFF. The CDR3 DNA reads TGTGCCAGTAGTATTGGACTAGCGGGAGTTAGGAATGAGCAGTTCTTC.

V usage is TRBV24-1 and J usage is TRBJ1-1; the match to TRBD1 covers 8 bases. This CDR3 spans 14 amino acids. The V gene end was trimmed by 9 bases and the J gene end by 5 bases; junction bases not matched to a gene: 10. Germline CDR1 is KGHDR and CDR2 is SFDVKD. CDR3 nucleotides: TGTGCCACCTCCACCCGGACAGGGAAAACTGAAGCTTTCTTT. Translating it yields CATSTRTGKTEAFF.

This chain connects TRBV2 to TRBJ1-1; possible D gene TRBD1, 5 bases. In germline, CDR1 is SNHLY, CDR2 FYNNEI. The length of the CDR3 is 14 residues. Trimming cost V 3 bases and J 4 bases, with 12 bases left between them. Written as DNA, the CDR3 is TGTGCCAGCAGTGACATGGGGCGAGGCACTGAAGCTTTCTTT. Translating it yields CASSDMGRGTEAFF.

This chain joins TRBV7-2 and TRBJ1-2, with 7 bases that match TRBD1. CDR1 and CDR2 from the germline V gene are SGHTA and FQGNSA. The ends lost 6 bases at V and 6 bases at J; junction bases unmatched: 7. The CDR3 extends over 13 amino acids. CDR3 in amino acids: CASRKFTGDGYTF. CDR3 bases: TGTGCCAGCAGAAAGTTCACAGGGGATGGCTACACCTTC. Full variable domain (missing parts from reference TRBV7-2 and TRBJ1-2): GAGVSQSPSNKVTEKGKDVELRCDPISGHTALYWYRQSLGQGLEFLIYFQGNSAPDKSGLPSDRFSAERTGGSVSTLTIQRTQQEDSAVYLCASRKFTGDGYTFGSGTRLTVV.

The chain recombines TRBV5-8 with TRBJ1-2; D is unresolved. Trimming took 4 bases from V and 4 from J, leaving 11 bases between them. The CDR3 has 13 residues. Germline loops: CDR1 SGHTS, CDR2 YDEGEE. CDR3 region: CASSNAGIYGYTF. In DNA, the CDR3 is TGTGCCAGCAGCAATGCAGGAATCTATGGCTACACCTTC.

This sequence joins TRBV5-1 and TRBJ1-5; the match to TRBD1 covers 11 bases. Per the germline V gene, CDR1 is SGHRS and CDR2 is YFSETQ. The trim removed 3 bases at V and 7 bases at J, leaving 3 bases unmatched. CDR3 length: 14 residues. The CDR3 loop reads CASSSGTGGQPQHF. CDR3 DNA sequence: TGCGCCAGCAGCTCCGGGACAGGGGGACAGCCCCAGCATTTT. Full variable domain (remainder filled in from reference TRBV5-1 and TRBJ1-5): KAGVTQTPRYLIKTRGQQVTLSCSPISGHRSVSWYQQTPGQGLQFLFEYFSETQRNKGNFPGRFSGRQFSNSRSEMNVSTLELGDSALYLCASSSGTGGQPQHFGDGTRLSIL.

The chain uses TRBV18 and TRBJ2-7; D ambiguous. The CDR3 consists of 12 residues. V lost 4 bases and J lost 6, with 10 bases in between. Per germline, CDR1 KGHSH and CDR2 LQKENI. Here the CDR3 reads CASSLPPGEQYF. CDR3 nucleotide sequence: TGTGCCAGCTCACTCCCTCCAGGCGAGCAGTACTTC. Looking up the rest from reference TRBV18 and TRBJ2-7 gives the full variable domain: NAGVMQNPRHLVRRRGQEARLRCSPMKGHSHVYWYRQLPEEGLKFMVYLQKENIIDESGMPKERFSAEFPKEGPSILRIQQVVRGDSAAYFCASSLPPGEQYFGPGTRLTVT.

The chain carries TRBV7-3 and TRBJ2-5, with a tentative D call TRBD2 (5 bases). CDR3 length equals 13 residues. The V gene lost 3 bases and the J gene lost 5 bases, with 10 bases spanning the gap. Germline V gene sequence: CDR1 SGHTA, CDR2 FQGTGA. This CDR3 reads CASSFRGTETQYF. DNA for the CDR3: TGTGCCAGCAGCTTCCGGGGAACGGAGACCCAGTACTTC.

This chain links TRBV7-8 with TRBJ2-1; TRBD2 agrees at 10 bases. The V segment lost 4 bases and the J segment 4 bases; nucleotides outside the gene matches: 4. Germline lookup yields CDR1 SGHVS and CDR2 FQNEAQ. CDR3 length: 15 residues. Here the CDR3 DNA reads TGTGCCAGCAGCTCCGGGACTAGCGATTACAATGAGCAGTTCTTC. Translated: CASSSGTSDYNEQFF.

This clone appeared once. The chain is built from TRBV7-9 and TRBJ2-3; D is unresolved. This CDR3 spans 13 amino acids. V gave up 0 bases and J gave up 8 bases, with 9 bases separating them. The germline V gene encodes CDR1 SEHNR and CDR2 FQNEAQ (reference sequence). The CDR3 sequence is CASSLASTSTQYF. CDR3 nucleotide sequence: TGTGCCAGCAGCTTAGCGTCTACGAGTACGCAGTATTTT.

The V call is TRBV18, the J call TRBJ1-6, with TRBD1 matching over 8 bases. Germline V gene sequence: CDR1 KGHSH, CDR2 LQKENI. With V trimmed by 2 bases and J by 6 bases, 3 bases remained unmatched. This CDR3 spans 15 amino acids. CDR3 DNA sequence: TGTGCCAGCTCACCATGGCAGGGGGCTAATTCACCCCTCCACTTT. Protein: CASSPWQGANSPLHF. The full variable domain, its missing parts supplied by reference TRBV18 and TRBJ1-6, is NAGVMQNPRHLVRRRGQEARLRCSPMKGHSHVYWYRQLPEEGLKFMVYLQKENIIDESGMPKERFSAEFPKEGPSILRIQQVVRGDSAAYFCASSPWQGANSPLHFGNGTRLTVT.

The chain links TRBV6-5 to TRBJ2-7, with TRBD1 matching 9 bases. With 2 bases clipped from V and 7 bases from J, the junction kept 6 bases outside the gene matches. In germline, CDR1 is MNHEY, CDR2 SVGAGI. CDR3 length: 14 amino acids. The CDR3 bases are TGTGCCAGCAGTTACCGGGACAGGGCAGGGGAGCAGTACTTC. Its protein product is CASSYRDRAGEQYF.

This chain connects TRBV27 to TRBJ2-7; 7 bases align to TRBD2. Unmatched junction bases numbered 6, after V lost 2 bases and J lost 2 bases. CDR1 is MNHEY, CDR2 SMNVEV, per germline (reference sequence). The CDR3 is 15 amino acids. In nucleotides, the CDR3 is TGTGCCAGCAGTTTAGGTGCAGGGAGGGCCTACGAGCAGTACTTC. Residues: CASSLGAGRAYEQYF.

The chain links TRBV7-6 to TRBJ2-7, with 9 bases fitting TRBD2. V lost 3 bases to trimming and J lost 2 bases; unmatched junction nucleotides: 5. The CDR3 sequence is 15 residues long. The germline gives CDR1 SGHVS, CDR2 FNYEAQ. CDR3 DNA sequence: TGTGCCAGCAGCTTGGGGGCGGGAGGGCCCTACGAGCAGTACTTC. Its protein is CASSLGAGGPYEQYF.

The chain carries TRBV6-1 and TRBJ1-2; TRBD1 aligns across 7 bases. Trimming at V came to 3 bases and at J to 6 bases, leaving 10 bases not matched to a gene. CDR3 length equals 15 residues. Germline CDR1 is MNHNS and CDR2 is SASEGT. In DNA form, the CDR3 reads TGTGCCAGCAGTGATCCGCCCATGACAGGGAATGGCTACACCTTC. Residues: CASSDPPMTGNGYTF.

The genes are TRBV14 and TRBJ2-7, with D perhaps matching TRBD2 (6 bases). The germline CDR1 and CDR2 sequences are SGHDN and FVKESK. This CDR3 contains 13 residues. V lost 1 base and J 2 bases, leaving 6 bases between the germline ends. The chain's CDR3 is CASSQAGAYEQYF. CDR3 bases: TGTGCCAGCAGCCAAGCGGGGGCCTACGAGCAGTACTTC.

The chain combines TRBV7-2 with TRBJ2-1, with 8 positions matching TRBD1. V trimming: 3 bases; J trimming: 2 bases; junction bases outside the gene matches: 3. Germline CDR1 reads SGHTA; CDR2 reads FQGNSA. The CDR3 contains 15 residues. The CDR3 bases are TGTGCCAGCAGCTTTGGGACAGGACCCTACAATGAGCAGTTCTTC. It codes for CASSFGTGPYNEQFF.

This chain joins TRBV28 and TRBJ1-1, with 7 bases identical to TRBD1. Germline CDR1 reads MDHEN; CDR2 reads SYDVKM. This CDR3 is built from 14 residues. V shed 5 bases and J 4 bases; nucleotides not matched to a gene: 7. The CDR3 is CASSQYRGGTEAFF. The CDR3 DNA reads TGTGCCAGCAGTCAATACAGGGGAGGCACTGAAGCTTTCTTT.

The chain recombines TRBV9 with TRBJ2-5; 10 bases fit TRBD2. CDR1 and CDR2 (germline): SGDLS, YYNGEE. The CDR3 totals 16 residues. V shed 0 bases, J shed 5 bases, and the junction held 7 bases outside the gene matches. The CDR3 reads CASSVGASGSWETQYF. The DNA of the CDR3 is TGTGCCAGCAGCGTAGGGGCTAGCGGGAGTTGGGAGACCCAGTACTTC.

The CDR3 loop reads CASSLEGGADTQYF. The CDR3 DNA follows: TGTGCCAGCAGTTTAGAGGGCGGCGCTGATACGCAGTATTTT. This chain links TRBV28 with TRBJ2-3; D perhaps matches TRBD2 (5 bases). The CDR3 is 14 residues long. Germline V CDR1 and CDR2: MDHEN, SYDVKM. Trimming cost V 2 bases and J 6 bases, with 12 bases left between them.

Here the CDR3 DNA reads TGTGCCAGCAGCGAGGGGACTAGTCGGACCTACGAGCAGTACTTC. Amino acid sequence: CASSEGTSRTYEQYF. The chain joins TRBV9 to TRBJ2-7; 8 bases fit TRBD2. Germline CDR1 is SGDLS and CDR2 is YYNGEE. The CDR3 length is 15 residues. J gave up 2 bases and V 3 bases, and 7 bases lay outside the gene matches.

The gene calls are TRBV5-6 and TRBJ1-2, with TRBD1 matching 7 bases. CDR1 is SGHDT, CDR2 YYEEEE, per germline. CDR3 size: 16 residues. Losses at the gene ends were 0 bases for V and 8 bases for J; bases not matched to a gene: 13. CDR3 sequence: CASSLDLAGGGGGYTF. For the CDR3, the DNA is TGTGCCAGCAGCTTGGATCTGGCAGGAGGGGGCGGAGGCTACACCTTC.

This clone was detected many times. This chain connects TRBV20-1 to TRBJ1-1; D unclear. The V gene's germline CDR1 is DFQATT and CDR2 SNEGSKA (reference sequence). The CDR3 is 12 amino acids. Trimming took 3 bases from V and 3 from J, leaving 8 bases between them. The CDR3 spells CSASLVDTEAFF. DNA of the CDR3: TGCAGTGCTAGTCTCGTTGACACTGAAGCTTTCTTT.

V gene TRBV12-5 combines with J gene TRBJ2-2, with 15 positions matching TRBD2. J lost 4 bases, V lost 6 bases, and 12 bases had no gene match. Germline assignment: CDR1 LGHNT and CDR2 FRNRAP. The CDR3 sequence is 19 residues long. The CDR3 here is CASGPKGTSGRRGTGELFF. Here the CDR3 DNA reads TGTGCTAGTGGCCCGAAGGGGACTAGCGGGAGGCGCGGCACCGGGGAGCTGTTTTTT.